These T cell receptor beta chains were read from a single sample in a study of blood T cell repertoires in COVID-19. Data came from immunoSEQ multiplex PCR; TCRdb stores just in-frame clones and leaves some out. The sample consists of 65,000 to 95,000 clones, around 78% of them appearing once. The sample comprised peripheral blood. These receptors were collected from a man in his sixties with COVID-19, enrolled during active disease. Both conserved end residues are part of each CDR3. Fields, in order: D gene, clone size, V gene, J gene, CDR3 protein, CDR3 DNA. D genes are given only for firm matches. Size tells how often a clone was seen (once, few, many) or the class of an expanded clone, and some rows leave it out.

D: TRBD2
size: -
V: TRBV7-8
J: TRBJ2-3
CDR3: CASSRTSGSMPPDTQYF
DNA: TGTGCCAGCAGTCGGACTAGCGGGAGTATGCCCCCAGATACGCAGTATTTT

D: -
size: -
V: TRBV6-6
J: TRBJ2-5
CDR3: CASSYDWSVPTQYF
DNA: TGTGCCAGCAGTTACGACTGGTCAGTTCCTACCCAGTACTTC

D: -
size: once
V: TRBV10-3
J: TRBJ2-2
CDR3: CAISERLAGTGELFF
DNA: TGTGCCATCAGTGAGCGTCTAGCAGGCACCGGGGAGCTGTTTTTT

D: TRBD2
size: -
V: TRBV7-2
J: TRBJ2-2
CDR3: CASSLRKFAGGSGELFF
DNA: TGTGCCAGCAGCTTAAGAAAGTTTGCGGGGGGTTCGGGGGAGCTGTTTTTT

D: -
size: -
V: TRBV5-8
J: TRBJ2-3
CDR3: CASSLVQGLGVGLDTQYF
DNA: TGTGCCAGCAGCTTGGTACAGGGCTTAGGGGTTGGATTAGATACGCAGTATTTT

D: TRBD1
size: -
V: TRBV18
J: TRBJ1-3
CDR3: CASWDRSSGNTIYF
DNA: TGTGCCAGCTGGGACAGAAGCTCTGGAAACACCATATATTTT

D: TRBD2
size: -
V: TRBV11-2
J: TRBJ2-5
CDR3: CASSLGERDPETQYF
DNA: TGTGCCAGCAGCTTAGGTGAGCGGGACCCAGAGACCCAGTACTTC

D: TRBD2
size: -
V: TRBV9
J: TRBJ2-7
CDR3: CASSVVPSGSEEQYF
DNA: TGTGCCAGCAGCGTAGTGCCCAGCGGGAGCGAAGAGCAGTACTTC

D: TRBD1
size: -
V: TRBV9
J: TRBJ1-2
CDR3: CASSVFPGGGGNYGYTF
DNA: TGTGCCAGCAGCGTTTTCCCAGGGGGAGGTGGTAACTATGGCTACACCTTC

D: TRBD1
size: -
V: TRBV7-9
J: TRBJ1-1
CDR3: CASSLLQGGNTEAFF
DNA: TGTGCCAGCAGCTTATTACAGGGGGGGAACACTGAAGCTTTCTTT

D: TRBD2
size: -
V: TRBV18
J: TRBJ2-5
CDR3: CASSPGLAFGETQYF
DNA: TGTGCCAGCTCACCGGGACTAGCGTTTGGGGAGACCCAGTACTTC

D: -
size: -
V: TRBV7-3
J: TRBJ2-1
CDR3: CASSSPGHSPLEQFF
DNA: TGTGCCAGCAGCTCGCCGGGACACAGTCCTTTGGAGCAGTTCTTC

D: -
size: -
V: TRBV27
J: TRBJ1-2
CDR3: CASRGSTYGYTF
DNA: TGTGCCAGCAGAGGTTCGACTTATGGCTACACCTTC

D: -
size: -
V: TRBV2
J: TRBJ2-3
CDR3: CASSEGAGTDTQYF
DNA: TGTGCCAGCAGCGAAGGGGCAGGCACAGATACGCAGTATTTT

D: TRBD1
size: -
V: TRBV5-1
J: TRBJ2-2
CDR3: CASSTNRGENTGELFF
DNA: TGCGCCAGCAGCACAAACAGGGGGGAGAACACCGGGGAGCTGTTTTTT

D: TRBD2
size: once
V: TRBV19
J: TRBJ2-1
CDR3: CASGREQFF
DNA: TGTGCCAGCGGGAGGGAGCAGTTCTTC

D: TRBD1
size: few
V: TRBV20-1
J: TRBJ1-2
CDR3: CSAQRQGTYTF
DNA: TGCAGTGCCCAGAGACAGGGTACCTACACCTTC

D: -
size: -
V: TRBV2
J: TRBJ1-2
CDR3: CASSREGDYGYTF
DNA: TGTGCCAGCAGCAGAGAGGGGGACTATGGCTACACCTTC

D: -
size: -
V: TRBV9
J: TRBJ1-6
CDR3: CASSAGPRYDNSPLHF
DNA: TGTGCCAGCAGCGCAGGCCCCCGGTACGATAATTCACCCCTCCACTTT

D: TRBD1
size: -
V: TRBV19
J: TRBJ2-2
CDR3: CASRGTGVAGELFF
DNA: TGTGCCAGTAGAGGGACAGGGGTTGCCGGGGAGCTGTTTTTT

D: TRBD1
size: -
V: TRBV7-9
J: TRBJ2-7
CDR3: CASSFDRDRGYEQYF
DNA: TGTGCCAGCAGCTTCGACAGGGATCGAGGGTACGAGCAGTACTTC

D: -
size: -
V: TRBV4-3
J: TRBJ1-1
CDR3: CASSLGLGNTEAFF
DNA: TGCGCCAGCAGCCTCGGACTGGGGAACACTGAAGCTTTCTTT

D: -
size: -
V: TRBV7-2
J: TRBJ1-2
CDR3: CASSSLYGYTF
DNA: TGTGCCAGCAGCTCCCTATATGGCTACACCTTC

D: -
size: -
V: TRBV6-1
J: TRBJ2-7
CDR3: CASSEAQGPYEQYF
DNA: TGTGCCAGCAGTGAAGCACAGGGACCCTACGAGCAGTACTTC

D: TRBD1
size: -
V: TRBV11-2
J: TRBJ2-3
CDR3: CASSLGDRVLTDTQYF
DNA: TGTGCCAGCAGCTTGGGCGACAGGGTACTCACAGATACGCAGTATTTT

D: TRBD2
size: -
V: TRBV11-1
J: TRBJ2-7
CDR3: CASSTPTSGNSYEQYF
DNA: TGTGCCAGCAGCACTCCGACTAGCGGGAACTCCTACGAGCAGTACTTC

D: TRBD1
size: few
V: TRBV5-8
J: TRBJ1-1
CDR3: CASSWTGKTTEAFF
DNA: TGTGCCAGCAGCTGGACAGGGAAAACCACTGAAGCTTTCTTT

D: TRBD2
size: once
V: TRBV5-1
J: TRBJ2-5
CDR3: CASSLAGSSGAQETQYF
DNA: TGCGCCAGCAGCTTGGCGGGGTCTAGCGGAGCTCAAGAGACCCAGTACTTC

D: -
size: -
V: TRBV27
J: TRBJ2-7
CDR3: CASSSTGPYREQYF
DNA: TGTGCCAGCAGTTCGACAGGACCCTACCGCGAGCAGTACTTC

D: TRBD1
size: -
V: TRBV11-2
J: TRBJ2-1
CDR3: CASSLQGAPYNEQFF
DNA: TGTGCCAGCAGTCTACAGGGGGCTCCTTACAATGAGCAGTTCTTC

D: -
size: -
V: TRBV7-2
J: TRBJ1-1
CDR3: CASSLEEWNTEAFF
DNA: TGTGCCAGCAGCTTAGAAGAGTGGAACACTGAAGCTTTCTTT

D: TRBD2
size: -
V: TRBV29-1
J: TRBJ2-2
CDR3: CSVEAPPGLAGHANTGELFF
DNA: TGCAGCGTTGAAGCGCCACCGGGACTAGCGGGGCATGCGAACACCGGGGAGCTGTTTTTT

D: TRBD1
size: -
V: TRBV14
J: TRBJ1-2
CDR3: CASRRGRGHLIYGYTF
DNA: TGTGCCAGCAGACGGGGCAGGGGGCATCTAATCTATGGCTACACCTTC

D: -
size: -
V: TRBV6-4
J: TRBJ2-7
CDR3: CASTHDIGKHIYEQYF
DNA: TGTGCCAGCACCCATGACATAGGAAAACACATCTACGAGCAGTACTTC

D: TRBD1
size: -
V: TRBV15
J: TRBJ1-2
CDR3: CATSYRQGADYGYTF
DNA: TGTGCCACCAGCTATCGACAGGGGGCGGACTATGGCTACACCTTC

D: -
size: once
V: TRBV21-1
J: TRBJ2-5
CDR3: CASDTLQETQYF
DNA: TGTGCCAGCGACACACTCCAAGAGACCCAGTACTTC

D: -
size: -
V: TRBV30
J: TRBJ1-1
CDR3: CAWSVGRANTEAFF
DNA: TGTGCCTGGAGTGTGGGCAGGGCTAACACTGAAGCTTTCTTT

D: TRBD2
size: -
V: TRBV4-1
J: TRBJ2-5
CDR3: CASSQVAGAMGTQYF
DNA: TGCGCCAGCAGCCAAGTAGCGGGAGCGATGGGGACCCAGTACTTC

D: -
size: -
V: TRBV21-1
J: TRBJ1-6
CDR3: CASSTKTGPPNSPLHF
DNA: TGTGCCAGCAGCACAAAGACAGGACCACCTAATTCACCCCTCCACTTT

D: -
size: -
V: TRBV29-1
J: TRBJ2-1
CDR3: CSVDRLRGYNEQFF
DNA: TGCAGCGTTGATCGATTACGCGGTTACAATGAGCAGTTCTTC

D: -
size: few
V: TRBV7-3
J: TRBJ1-1
CDR3: CASSSQGSTEAFF
DNA: TGTGCCAGCAGCTCTCAGGGGAGCACTGAAGCTTTCTTT

D: -
size: -
V: TRBV5-6
J: TRBJ1-2
CDR3: CASSLGTDYGYTF
DNA: TGTGCCAGCAGCTTGGGGACAGACTATGGCTACACCTTC

D: -
size: -
V: TRBV7-2
J: TRBJ2-5
CDR3: CASSFLLIAGETQYF
DNA: TGTGCCAGCAGCTTTTTGTTAATCGCGGGGGAGACCCAGTACTTC

D: TRBD1
size: -
V: TRBV5-6
J: TRBJ2-2
CDR3: CASSLAGGQNTGELFF
DNA: TGTGCCAGCAGCTTGGCAGGGGGCCAGAACACCGGGGAGCTGTTTTTT

D: -
size: -
V: TRBV20-1
J: TRBJ2-7
CDR3: CSASKRHSYEQYF
DNA: TGCAGTGCTAGTAAGAGACATTCCTACGAGCAGTACTTC

D: -
size: -
V: TRBV2
J: TRBJ1-5
CDR3: CASTQGAENQPQHF
DNA: TGTGCCAGCACTCAAGGGGCGGAGAATCAGCCCCAGCATTTT

D: TRBD1
size: -
V: TRBV7-2
J: TRBJ1-1
CDR3: CASTLQGAFSMNTEAFF
DNA: TGTGCCAGCACCCTACAGGGGGCTTTTTCCATGAACACTGAAGCTTTCTTT

D: -
size: -
V: TRBV9
J: TRBJ2-5
CDR3: CASSLTGGGSRQETQYF
DNA: TGTGCCAGCAGCCTTACAGGGGGGGGGTCTAGGCAAGAGACCCAGTACTTC